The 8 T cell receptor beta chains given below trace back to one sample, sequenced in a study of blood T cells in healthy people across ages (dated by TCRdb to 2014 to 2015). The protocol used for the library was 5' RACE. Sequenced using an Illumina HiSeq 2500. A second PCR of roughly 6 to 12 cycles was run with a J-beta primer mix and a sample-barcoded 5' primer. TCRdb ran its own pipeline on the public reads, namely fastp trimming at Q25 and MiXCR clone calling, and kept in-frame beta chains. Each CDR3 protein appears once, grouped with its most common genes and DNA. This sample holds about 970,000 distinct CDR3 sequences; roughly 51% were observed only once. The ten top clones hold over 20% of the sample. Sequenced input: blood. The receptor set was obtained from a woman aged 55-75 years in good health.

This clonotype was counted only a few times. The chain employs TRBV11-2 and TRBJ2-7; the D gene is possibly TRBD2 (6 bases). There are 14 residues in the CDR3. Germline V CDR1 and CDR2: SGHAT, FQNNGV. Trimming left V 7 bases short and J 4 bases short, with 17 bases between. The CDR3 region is CASNPSGLLYEQYF. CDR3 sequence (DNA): TGTGCCAGCAACCCAAGCGGGTTACTTTACGAGCAGTACTTC. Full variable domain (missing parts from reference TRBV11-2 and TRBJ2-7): EAGVAQSPRYKIIEKRQSVAFWCNPISGHATLYWYQQILGQGPKLLIQFQNNGVVDDSQLPKDRFSAERLKGVDSTLKIQPAKLEDSAVYLCASNPSGLLYEQYFGPGTRLTVT.

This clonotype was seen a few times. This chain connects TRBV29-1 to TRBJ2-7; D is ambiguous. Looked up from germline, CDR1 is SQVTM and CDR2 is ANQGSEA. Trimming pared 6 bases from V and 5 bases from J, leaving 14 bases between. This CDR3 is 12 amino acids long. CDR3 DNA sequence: TGCAGCGTACGGTTCTCTGGGGACGAGCAGTACTTC. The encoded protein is CSVRFSGDEQYF.

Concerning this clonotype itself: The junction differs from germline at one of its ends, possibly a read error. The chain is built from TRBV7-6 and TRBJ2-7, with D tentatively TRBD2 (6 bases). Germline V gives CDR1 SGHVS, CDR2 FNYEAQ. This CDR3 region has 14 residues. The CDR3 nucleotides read TGTGCCAGCAGCGTAGCCTTGGGGGGCTACGAGCAGTACTTC. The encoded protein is CASSVALGGYEQYF. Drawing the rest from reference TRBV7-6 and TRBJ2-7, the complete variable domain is GAGVSQSPRYKVTKRGQDVALRCDPISGHVSLYWYRQALGQGPEFLTYFNYEAQQDKSGLPNDRFSAERPEGSISTLTIQRTEQRDSAMYRCASSVALGGYEQYFGPGTRLTVT.

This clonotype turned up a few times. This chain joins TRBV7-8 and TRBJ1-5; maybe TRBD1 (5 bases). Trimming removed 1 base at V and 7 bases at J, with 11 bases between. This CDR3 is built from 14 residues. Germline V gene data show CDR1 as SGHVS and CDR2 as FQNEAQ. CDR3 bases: TGTGCCAGCAGCTTAGTTCCAGGGAGCCAGCCCCAGCATTTT. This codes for CASSLVPGSQPQHF.

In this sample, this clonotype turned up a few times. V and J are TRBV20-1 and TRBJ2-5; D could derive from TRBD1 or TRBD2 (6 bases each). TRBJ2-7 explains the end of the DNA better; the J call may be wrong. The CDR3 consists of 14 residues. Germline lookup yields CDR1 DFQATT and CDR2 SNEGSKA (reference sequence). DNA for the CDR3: TGCAGTGCTAGAGTGGGGGCGGGGAACTACGAGCAGTACTTC. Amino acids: CSARVGAGNYEQYF.

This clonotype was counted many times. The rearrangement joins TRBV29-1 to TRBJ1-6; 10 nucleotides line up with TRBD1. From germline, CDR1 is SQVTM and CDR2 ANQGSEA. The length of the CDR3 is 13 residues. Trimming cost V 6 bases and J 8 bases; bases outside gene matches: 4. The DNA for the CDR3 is TGCAGCGTCCGACAGGGGGCTTATTCACCCCTCCACTTT. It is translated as CSVRQGAYSPLHF.

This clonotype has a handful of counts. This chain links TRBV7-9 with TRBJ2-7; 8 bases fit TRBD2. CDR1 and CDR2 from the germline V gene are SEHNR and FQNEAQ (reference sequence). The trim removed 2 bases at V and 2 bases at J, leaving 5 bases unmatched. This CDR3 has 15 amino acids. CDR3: CASSLSLAATYEQYF. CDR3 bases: TGTGCCAGCAGCTTATCACTAGCGGCGACCTACGAGCAGTACTTC.

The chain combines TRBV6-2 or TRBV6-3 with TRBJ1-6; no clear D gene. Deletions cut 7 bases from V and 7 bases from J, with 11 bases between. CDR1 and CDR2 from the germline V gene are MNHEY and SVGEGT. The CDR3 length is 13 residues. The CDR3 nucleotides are TGTGCCAGCAAGAAAACAGACAATTCACCCCTCCACTTT. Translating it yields CASKKTDNSPLHF.